This T cell receptor beta chain was sequenced for a study of shared clonotypes between healthy human individuals. The count of this clone is one. The antigen is not known. Investigators spread the genomic DNA of each subset evenly over several immunoSEQ plates. Unsorted PBMC DNA sequencing spanned ten immunoSEQ deep assay plates. Data came from immunoSEQ multiplex PCR; TCRdb stores just in-frame clones and leaves some out. The sample has fewer than 650,000 clones, just over 75% seen once. Recent vaccinations or acute infections were absent in the healthy HIV-negative adult donors. Regarding the study as a whole: Since donors were few, the genetic and exposure-history diversity represented was limited.

Between the trimmed V and J ends, which lost 2 bases and 3 bases, there was a span of 11 bases. This CDR3 region has 14 residues. The V gene's germline CDR1 is PRHDT and CDR2 FYEKMQ (reference sequence). This receptor was identified in a woman aged 40 to 50 in good health. Some clones in this sample may be carry-over from other donors' samples. This chain connects TRBV13 to TRBJ2-7; no clear D. The sequenced material came from PBMCs. DNA for the CDR3: TGTGCCAGCAGCTTAACTCCGGTGGTCTACGAGCAGTACTTC. It codes for CASSLTPVVYEQYF. The full variable domain, its missing parts supplied by reference TRBV13 and TRBJ2-7, is AAGVIQSPRHLIKEKRETATLKCYPIPRHDTVYWYQQGPGQDPQFLISFYEKMQSDKGSIPDRFSAQQFSDYHSELNMSSLELGDSALYFCASSLTPVVYEQYFGPGTRLTVT.